This TCR beta chain appears in the sequencing data of a study of cytomegalovirus exposure and HLA in healthy donors. Regarding the study as a whole: The study flagged about 150 TCR beta chains as cytomegalovirus-associated. While the bulk of TCR sequences proved rare, some public TCRs turned up in many donors.

The V gene's germline CDR1 is MDHEN and CDR2 SYDVKM. Trimming removed 5 bases from V and 7 bases from J; junction bases left unmatched: 8. The CDR3 covers 15 residues. Clones were read by immunoSEQ multiplex PCR, and TCRdb kept only the in-frame ones, dropping some. Altogether over 100,000 clones are present, 88% being singletons, with the ten largest covering 6% to 7%. Comments on this clone: Its antigen is not known.

The chain is built from TRBV28 and TRBJ2-7; 13 bases match TRBD2. The specimen was PBMCs. The receptor comes from a woman between 18 and 29 years old in good health and CMV-seropositive. CDR3 DNA sequence: TGTGCCAGCAGTCCCATTGGACTAGCGGGAGTTGAGCAGTACTTC. The encoded protein is CASSPIGLAGVEQYF.